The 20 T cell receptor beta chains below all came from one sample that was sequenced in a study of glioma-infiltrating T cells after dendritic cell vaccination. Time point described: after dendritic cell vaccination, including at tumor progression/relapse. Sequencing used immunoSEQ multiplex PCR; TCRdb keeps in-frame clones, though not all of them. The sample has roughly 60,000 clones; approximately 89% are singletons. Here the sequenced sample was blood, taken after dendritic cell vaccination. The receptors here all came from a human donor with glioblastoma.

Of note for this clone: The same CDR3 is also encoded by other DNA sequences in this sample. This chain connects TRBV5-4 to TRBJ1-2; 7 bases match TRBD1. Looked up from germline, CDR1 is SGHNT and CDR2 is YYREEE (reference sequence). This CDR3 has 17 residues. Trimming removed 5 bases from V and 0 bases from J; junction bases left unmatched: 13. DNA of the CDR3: TGTGCCAGCAGGCGTGCGGACAGGTCTTTAGCTAACTATGGCTACACCTTC. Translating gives CASRRADRSLANYGYTF.

The CDR3 coding sequence is TGTGCCAGCAGCTTGGGCGGGGGGGGGTTGACTGAAGCTTTCTTT. Protein product: CASSLGGGGLTEAFF. The chain carries TRBV5-4 and TRBJ1-1; possibly TRBD1 for D (5 bases). The CDR3 covers 15 residues. V lost 0 bases and J 5 bases, leaving 14 bases between the germline ends. The germline V gene encodes CDR1 SGHNT and CDR2 YYREEE (reference sequence).

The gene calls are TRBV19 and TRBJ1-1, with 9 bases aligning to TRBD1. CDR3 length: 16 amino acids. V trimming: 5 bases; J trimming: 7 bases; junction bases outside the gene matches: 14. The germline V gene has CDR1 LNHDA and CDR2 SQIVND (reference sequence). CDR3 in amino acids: CASSVYPGQGNVEAFF. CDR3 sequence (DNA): TGTGCCAGTAGTGTATATCCGGGACAGGGTAATGTTGAAGCTTTCTTT.

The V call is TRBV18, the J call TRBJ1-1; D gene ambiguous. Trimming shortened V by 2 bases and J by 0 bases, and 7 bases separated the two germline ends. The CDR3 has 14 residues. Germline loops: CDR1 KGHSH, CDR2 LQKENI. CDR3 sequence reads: CASSPAGMNTEAFF. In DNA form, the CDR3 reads TGTGCCAGCTCACCAGCAGGAATGAACACTGAAGCTTTCTTT.

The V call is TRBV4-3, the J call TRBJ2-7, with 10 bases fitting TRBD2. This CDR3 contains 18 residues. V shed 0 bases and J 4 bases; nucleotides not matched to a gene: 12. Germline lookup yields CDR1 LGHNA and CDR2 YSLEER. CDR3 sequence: CASSQDRIWSGRAYEQYF. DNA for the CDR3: TGCGCCAGCAGCCAAGATAGAATATGGAGCGGGAGGGCGTACGAGCAGTACTTC.

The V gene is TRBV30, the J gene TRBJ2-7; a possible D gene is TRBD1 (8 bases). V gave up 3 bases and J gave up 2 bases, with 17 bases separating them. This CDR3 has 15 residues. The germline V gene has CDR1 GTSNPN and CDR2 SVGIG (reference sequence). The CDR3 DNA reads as TGTGCCTGGAGCGGGAGGACAGGGCGCACCTACGAGCAGTACTTC. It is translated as CAWSGRTGRTYEQYF.

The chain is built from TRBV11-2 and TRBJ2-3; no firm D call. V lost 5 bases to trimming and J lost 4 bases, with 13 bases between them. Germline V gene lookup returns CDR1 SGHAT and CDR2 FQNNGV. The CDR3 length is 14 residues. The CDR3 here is CASSPLVSADTQYF. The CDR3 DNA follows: TGTGCCAGCAGCCCCCTCGTCTCGGCAGATACGCAGTATTTT.

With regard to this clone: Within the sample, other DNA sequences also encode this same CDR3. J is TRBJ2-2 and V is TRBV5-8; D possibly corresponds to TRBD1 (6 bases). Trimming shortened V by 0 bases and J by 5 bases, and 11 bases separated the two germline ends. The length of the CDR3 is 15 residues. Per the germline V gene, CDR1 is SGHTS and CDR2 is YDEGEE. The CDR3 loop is CASSLGTGRTGELFF. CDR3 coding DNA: TGTGCCAGCAGCTTGGGTACAGGGCGGACCGGGGAGCTGTTTTTT.

The DNA for the CDR3 is TGCAGCGCGGGGACAGGGAATACCTACGAGCAGTACTTC. It translates to CSAGTGNTYEQYF. The chain couples TRBV29-1 to TRBJ2-7; 9 nucleotides agree with TRBD1. The length of the CDR3 is 13 residues. Trimming cost V 7 bases and J 2 bases; bases outside gene matches: 6. Germline V gene data show CDR1 as SQVTM and CDR2 as ANQGSEA.

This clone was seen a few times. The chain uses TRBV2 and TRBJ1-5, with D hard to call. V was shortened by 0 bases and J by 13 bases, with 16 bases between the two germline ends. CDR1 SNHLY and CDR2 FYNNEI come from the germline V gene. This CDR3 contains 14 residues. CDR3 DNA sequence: TGTGCCAGCAGTGAAGCCATGGCCTCCGGAGTACAGCATTTT. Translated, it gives CASSEAMASGVQHF.

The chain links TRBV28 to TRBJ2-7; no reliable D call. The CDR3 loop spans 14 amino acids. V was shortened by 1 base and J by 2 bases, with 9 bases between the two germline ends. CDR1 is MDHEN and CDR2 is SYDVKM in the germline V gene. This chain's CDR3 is CASSLSGPAYEQYF. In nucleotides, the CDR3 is TGTGCCAGCAGTTTATCCGGTCCTGCCTACGAGCAGTACTTC.

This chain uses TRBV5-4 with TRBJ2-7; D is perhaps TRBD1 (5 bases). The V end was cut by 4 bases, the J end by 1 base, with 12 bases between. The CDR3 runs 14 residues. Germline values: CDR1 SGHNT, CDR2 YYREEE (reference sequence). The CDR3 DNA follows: TGTGCCAGCAGCCCGCAGGGCGGTTCCTACGAGCAGTACTTC. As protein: CASSPQGGSYEQYF.

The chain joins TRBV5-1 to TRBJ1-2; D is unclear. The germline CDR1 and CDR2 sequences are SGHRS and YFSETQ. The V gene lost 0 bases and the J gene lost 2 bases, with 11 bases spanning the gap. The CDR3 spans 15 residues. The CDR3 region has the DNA TGCGCCAGCAGCTTGGATCTTGGGCCGAACTATGGCTACACCTTC. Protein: CASSLDLGPNYGYTF.

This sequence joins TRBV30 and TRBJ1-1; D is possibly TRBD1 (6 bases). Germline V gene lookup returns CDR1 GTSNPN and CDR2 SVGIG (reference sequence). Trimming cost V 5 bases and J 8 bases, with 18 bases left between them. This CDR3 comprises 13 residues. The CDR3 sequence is CAWGGAMGLEAFF. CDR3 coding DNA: TGTGCCTGGGGGGGGGCCATGGGTTTGGAAGCTTTCTTT.

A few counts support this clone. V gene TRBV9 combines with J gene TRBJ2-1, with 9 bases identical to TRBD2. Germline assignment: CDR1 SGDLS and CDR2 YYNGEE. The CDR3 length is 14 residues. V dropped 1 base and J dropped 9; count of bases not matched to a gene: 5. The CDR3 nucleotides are TGTGCCAGCAGCGTACGGGATAGCGGGGGTGAGCAGTTCTTC. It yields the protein CASSVRDSGGEQFF.

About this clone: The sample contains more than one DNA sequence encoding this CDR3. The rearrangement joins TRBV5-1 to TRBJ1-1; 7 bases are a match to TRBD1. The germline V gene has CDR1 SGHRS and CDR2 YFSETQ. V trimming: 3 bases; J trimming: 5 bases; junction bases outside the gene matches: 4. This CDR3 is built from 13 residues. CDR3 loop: CASSSQGTTEAFF. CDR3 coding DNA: TGCGCCAGCAGCTCACAGGGGACTACTGAAGCTTTCTTT.

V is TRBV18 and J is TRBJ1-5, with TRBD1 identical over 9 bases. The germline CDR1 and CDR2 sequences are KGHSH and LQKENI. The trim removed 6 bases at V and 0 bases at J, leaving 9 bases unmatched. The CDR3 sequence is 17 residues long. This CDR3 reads CASSPGQGKTSNQPQHF. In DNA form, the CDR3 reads TGTGCCAGCTCGCCTGGACAGGGGAAAACTAGCAATCAGCCCCAGCATTTT.

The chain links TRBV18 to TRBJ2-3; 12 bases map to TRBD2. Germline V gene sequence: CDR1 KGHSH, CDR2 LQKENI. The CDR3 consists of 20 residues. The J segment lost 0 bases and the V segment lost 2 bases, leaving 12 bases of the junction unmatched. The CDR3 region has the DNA TGTGCCAGCTCACCAATGGCTAGCGGGAGGGCAAACCCAAGCACAGATACGCAGTATTTT. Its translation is CASSPMASGRANPSTDTQYF.

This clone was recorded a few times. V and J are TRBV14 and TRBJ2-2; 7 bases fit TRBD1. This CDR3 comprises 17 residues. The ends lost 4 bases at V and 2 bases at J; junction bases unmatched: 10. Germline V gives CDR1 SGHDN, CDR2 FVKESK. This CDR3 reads CASSLRQGPINTGELFF. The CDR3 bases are TGTGCCAGCAGCCTAAGACAGGGCCCCATAAACACCGGGGAGCTGTTTTTT.

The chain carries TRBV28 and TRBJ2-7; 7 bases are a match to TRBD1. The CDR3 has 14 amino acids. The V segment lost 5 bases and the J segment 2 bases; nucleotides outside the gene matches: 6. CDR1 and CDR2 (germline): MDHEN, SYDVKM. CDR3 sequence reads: CASSPRTGTYEQYF. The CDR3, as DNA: TGTGCCAGCAGTCCCCGGACAGGAACCTACGAGCAGTACTTC.